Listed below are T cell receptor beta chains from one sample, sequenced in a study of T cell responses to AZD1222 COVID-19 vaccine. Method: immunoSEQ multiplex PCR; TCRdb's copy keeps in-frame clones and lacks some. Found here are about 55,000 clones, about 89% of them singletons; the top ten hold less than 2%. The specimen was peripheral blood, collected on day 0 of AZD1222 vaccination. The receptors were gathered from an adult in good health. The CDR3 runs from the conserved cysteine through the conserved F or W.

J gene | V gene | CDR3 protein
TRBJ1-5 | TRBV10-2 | CASSQDRFNQPQHF
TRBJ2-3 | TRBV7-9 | CASSLMKGQTTDTQYF
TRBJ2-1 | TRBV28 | CASRVRLAGVNEQFF
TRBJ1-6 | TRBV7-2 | CASSLVGGTLDSPLHF
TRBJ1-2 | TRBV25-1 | CASSAGFGYTF
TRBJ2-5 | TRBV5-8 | CASSLRAPGETQYF
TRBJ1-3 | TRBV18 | CASSPRPINEFSFSGNTIYF
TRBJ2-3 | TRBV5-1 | CASSLGRGDTQYF
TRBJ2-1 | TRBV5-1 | CASSLAGIPGREQFF
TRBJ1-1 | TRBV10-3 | CAISGTGGGTEAFF